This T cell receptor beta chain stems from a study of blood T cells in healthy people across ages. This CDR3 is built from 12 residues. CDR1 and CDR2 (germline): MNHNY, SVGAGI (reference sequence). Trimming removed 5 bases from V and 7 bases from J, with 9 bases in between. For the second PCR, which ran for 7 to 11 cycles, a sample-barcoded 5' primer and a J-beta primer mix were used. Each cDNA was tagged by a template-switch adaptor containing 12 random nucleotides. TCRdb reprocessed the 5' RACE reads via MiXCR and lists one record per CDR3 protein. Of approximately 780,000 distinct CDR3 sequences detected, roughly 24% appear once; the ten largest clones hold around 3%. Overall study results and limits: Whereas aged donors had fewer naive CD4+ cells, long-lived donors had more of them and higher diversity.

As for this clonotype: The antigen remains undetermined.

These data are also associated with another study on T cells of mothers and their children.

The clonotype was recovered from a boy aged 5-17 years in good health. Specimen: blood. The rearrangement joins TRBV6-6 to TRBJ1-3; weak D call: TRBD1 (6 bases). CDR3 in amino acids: CASSTGRNTIYF. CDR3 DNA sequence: TGTGCCAGCAGTACAGGGAGGAACACCATATATTTT.